Below, 11 T cell receptor beta chains from the same sample are listed, as sequenced in a study of T cells in Graves' hyperthyroidism and ophthalmopathy. RNA transcripts yielded amplified TCR beta CDR3 regions. The TCR CDR3 first-round RT-PCR relied on the HTBI primer set. TCRdb re-called the multiplex PCR reads through MiXCR, storing one row per CDR3 protein. The data show about 420,000 distinct CDR3 sequences, 15% to 18% seen once. Sequenced: blood. The receptor set was obtained from a woman under 30 with Graves' hyperthyroidism.

Regarding this clonotype: This may be a read error, as it is one base from a much larger clone. Without the conserved terminal phenylalanine or tryptophan, this CDR3 likely stems from a read error. The rearrangement links TRBV12-3 or TRBV12-4 to TRBJ2-5; 7 nucleotides agree with TRBD2. CDR3 length: 14 residues. J lost 5 bases, V lost 3 bases, and 6 bases had no gene match. The CDR3 DNA reads as TGTGCCAGCAGTTTTTCCGGGAGGACGGAGACCCAGTACATC. This codes for CASSFSGRTETQYI.

This clonotype was observed many times. V is TRBV5-6 and J is TRBJ2-5; either TRBD1 or TRBD2 may supply D (5 bases each). Deletions cut 3 bases from V and 4 bases from J, with 13 bases between. CDR1 and CDR2 from the germline V gene are SGHDT and YYEEEE. The CDR3 loop spans 14 amino acids. CDR3 DNA: TGTGCCAGCAGCTCCGCCCGGGGCCCAGAGACCCAGTACTTC. This codes for CASSSARGPETQYF. The full variable domain, rest sourced from reference TRBV5-6 and TRBJ2-5, is DAGVTQSPTHLIKTRGQQVTLRCSPKSGHDTVSWYQQALGQGPQFIFQYYEEEERQRGNFPDRFSGHQFPNYSSELNVNALLLGDSALYLCASSSARGPETQYFGPGTRLLVL.

This clonotype was observed at least ten times. CDR3 region: CASSFTALGGFSGELFF. In DNA, the CDR3 is TGTGCCAGCAGTTTTACAGCGCTTGGGGGGTTCTCCGGGGAGCTGTTTTTT. The chain has TRBV12-3 or TRBV12-4 and TRBJ2-2; a possible D gene is TRBD2 (6 bases). The CDR3 has 17 residues. Trimming pared 3 bases from V and 6 bases from J, leaving 20 bases between.

This clonotype showed up just a few times. V usage is TRBV7-9 and J usage is TRBJ2-3; D is possibly TRBD2 (6 bases). The CDR3 runs to 17 residues. Germline CDR1 and CDR2: SEHNR and FQNEAQ (reference sequence). V gave up 2 bases and J gave up 1 base, with 16 bases separating them. CDR3 region: CASSLRTGGTGTDTQYF. As DNA, the CDR3 is TGTGCCAGCAGCTTACGTACTGGGGGGACGGGCACAGATACGCAGTATTTT.

The sample holds many counts of this clonotype. The gene calls are TRBV20-1 and TRBJ2-1; D perhaps matches TRBD2 (5 bases). Trimming pared 6 bases from V and 5 bases from J, leaving 14 bases between. The germline CDR1 and CDR2 sequences are DFQATT and SNEGSKA (reference sequence). This CDR3 contains 13 residues. This chain's CDR3 is CSAAGSVDNEQFF. For the CDR3, the DNA is TGCAGTGCGGCGGGTTCGGTTGACAATGAGCAGTTCTTC.

J is TRBJ1-2 and V is TRBV7-2, with D possibly TRBD1 on 5 matching bases. Germline V gene lookup returns CDR1 SGHTA and CDR2 FQGNSA. Trimming left V 5 bases short and J 5 bases short, with 9 bases between. CDR3 length equals 12 residues. CDR3 in amino acids: CASSNEGYGYTF. The DNA of the CDR3 is TGTGCCAGCAGCAACGAGGGGTATGGCTACACCTTC.

This clonotype has at least ten counts. The genes are TRBV5-4 and TRBJ2-5, with TRBD1 as a possible D gene (6 bases). Germline assignment: CDR1 SGHNT and CDR2 YYREEE (reference sequence). CDR3 length: 13 amino acids. V was cut by 4 bases and J by 3 bases, with 10 bases left in between. CDR3 protein: CASSRTAEETQYF. CDR3 bases: TGTGCCAGCAGCCGGACAGCCGAAGAGACCCAGTACTTC.

This clonotype was seen a few times. Given a much more abundant clone one base away, this may be a read error. The chain carries TRBV6-1 and TRBJ2-7, with D possibly being TRBD1 (5 bases). Germline lookup yields CDR1 MNHNS and CDR2 SASEGT. This CDR3 is 17 amino acids long. CDR3 loop: CASSDTHNRQLSYEQHF. The DNA for the CDR3 is TGTGCCAGCAGTGACACCCATAACCGACAGCTATCCTACGAGCAGCACTTC.

V and J are TRBV4-1 and TRBJ1-1, with 9 nucleotides matching TRBD1. The germline gives CDR1 MGHRA, CDR2 YSYEKL. After removal of 3 bases from V and 4 bases from J, the junction contained 3 bases not matched to a gene. This CDR3 is 14 amino acids long. The CDR3 reads CASSQMTGGTEAFF. DNA for the CDR3: TGCGCCAGCAGCCAGATGACAGGGGGCACTGAAGCTTTCTTT.

Turning to this clonotype: A read error is possible here, since a much larger clone lies one base away. The rearrangement joins TRBV2 to TRBJ2-3, with D unresolved. The germline gives CDR1 SNHLY, CDR2 FYNNEI. There are 14 residues in the CDR3. In DNA, the CDR3 is TGTACCAGCAGTGAAGCGACGGGCACAGATACGCAGTATTTT. It translates to CTSSEATGTDTQYF.

This clonotype has at least ten counts. The V call is TRBV3-1, the J call TRBJ2-1; a possible D gene is TRBD2 (5 bases). This CDR3 is built from 13 residues. The germline V gene has CDR1 LGHDT and CDR2 YNNKEL (reference sequence). V was trimmed by 3 bases and J by 9 bases, leaving 12 bases between them. In nucleotides, the CDR3 is TGTGCCAGCAGCCACTTGGACTTGGGTGAGCAGTTCTTC. This translates into CASSHLDLGEQFF.